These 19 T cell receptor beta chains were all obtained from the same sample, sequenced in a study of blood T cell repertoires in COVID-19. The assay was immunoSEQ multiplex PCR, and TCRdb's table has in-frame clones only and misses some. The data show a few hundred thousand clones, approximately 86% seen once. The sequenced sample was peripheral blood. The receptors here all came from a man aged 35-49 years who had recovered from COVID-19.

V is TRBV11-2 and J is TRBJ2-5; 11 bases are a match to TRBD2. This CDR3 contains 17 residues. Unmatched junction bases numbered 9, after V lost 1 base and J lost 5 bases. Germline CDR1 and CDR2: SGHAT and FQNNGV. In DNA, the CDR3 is TGTGCCAGCAGCTTAGGAGGCGTAGCGGGAGGGAGCGAGACCCAGTACTTC. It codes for CASSLGGVAGGSETQYF.

The CDR3 loop is CSVGRTGGKNYGYTF. The CDR3 DNA is TGCAGCGTTGGAAGGACAGGGGGCAAAAACTATGGCTACACCTTC. The chain employs TRBV29-1 and TRBJ1-2, with 11 bases aligning to TRBD1. The CDR3 consists of 15 residues. Germline loops: CDR1 SQVTM, CDR2 ANQGSEA. J gave up 2 bases and V 4 bases, and 6 bases lay outside the gene matches.

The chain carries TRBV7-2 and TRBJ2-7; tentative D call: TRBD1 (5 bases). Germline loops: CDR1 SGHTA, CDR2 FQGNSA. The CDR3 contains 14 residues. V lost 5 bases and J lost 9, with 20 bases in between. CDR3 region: CASSAPWGGWRQYF. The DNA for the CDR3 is TGTGCCAGCAGCGCCCCTTGGGGCGGCTGGCGGCAGTACTTC.

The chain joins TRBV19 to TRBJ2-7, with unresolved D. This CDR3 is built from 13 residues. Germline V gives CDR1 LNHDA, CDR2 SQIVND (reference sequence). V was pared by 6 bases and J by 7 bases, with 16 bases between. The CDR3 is CASSNYGGMEQYF. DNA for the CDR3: TGTGCCAGTAGCAACTACGGTGGCATGGAGCAGTACTTC.

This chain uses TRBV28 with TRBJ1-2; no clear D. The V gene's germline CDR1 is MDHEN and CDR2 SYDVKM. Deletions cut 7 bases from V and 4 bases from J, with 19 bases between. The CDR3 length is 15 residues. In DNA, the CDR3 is TGTGCCAGCACCGCCCCCGGATTCGACACCTATGGCTACACCTTC. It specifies CASTAPGFDTYGYTF.

CDR3 bases: TGTGCCAGCAGCTTATTTGGTAGCGGGAGGGCCCCCCCGCAGTATTTT. It is translated as CASSLFGSGRAPPQYF. The V call is TRBV7-8, the J call TRBJ2-3; 11 bases line up with TRBD2. Unmatched junction bases numbered 11, after V lost 2 bases and J lost 10 bases. Germline CDR1 SGHVS, CDR2 FQNEAQ. The CDR3 is 16 amino acids.

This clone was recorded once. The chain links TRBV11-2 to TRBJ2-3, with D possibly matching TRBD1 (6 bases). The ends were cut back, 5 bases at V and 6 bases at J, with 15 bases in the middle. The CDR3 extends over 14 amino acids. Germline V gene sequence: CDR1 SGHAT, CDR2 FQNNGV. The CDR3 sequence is CASSNGQPSDTQYF. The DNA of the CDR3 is TGTGCCAGCAGCAATGGACAGCCGTCTGATACGCAGTATTTT.

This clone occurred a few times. CDR3 bases: TGTGCCAGCCCGGGCGGGGGCACGAACACCGGGGAGCTGTTTTTT. This sequence encodes CASPGGGTNTGELFF. The rearrangement joins TRBV3-1 (or the pseudogene TRBV3-2) to TRBJ2-2, with D tentatively TRBD2 (7 bases). CDR1 and CDR2 from the germline V gene are LGHDT and YNNKEL (reference sequence). The CDR3 spans 15 residues. V lost 8 bases and J lost 0, with 13 bases in between.

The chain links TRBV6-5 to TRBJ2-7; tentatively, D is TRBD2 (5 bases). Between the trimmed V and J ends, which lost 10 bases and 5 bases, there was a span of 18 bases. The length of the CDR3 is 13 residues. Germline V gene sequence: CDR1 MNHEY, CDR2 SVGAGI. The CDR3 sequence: CATSSGYPDEQYF. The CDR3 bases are TGTGCCACCTCCTCGGGGTACCCTGACGAGCAGTACTTC.

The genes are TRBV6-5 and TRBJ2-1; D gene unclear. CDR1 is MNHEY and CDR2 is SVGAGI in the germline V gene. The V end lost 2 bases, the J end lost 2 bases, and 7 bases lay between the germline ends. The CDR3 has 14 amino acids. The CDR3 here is CASSYGSTYNEQFF. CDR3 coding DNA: TGTGCCAGCAGTTACGGTAGCACCTACAATGAGCAGTTCTTC.

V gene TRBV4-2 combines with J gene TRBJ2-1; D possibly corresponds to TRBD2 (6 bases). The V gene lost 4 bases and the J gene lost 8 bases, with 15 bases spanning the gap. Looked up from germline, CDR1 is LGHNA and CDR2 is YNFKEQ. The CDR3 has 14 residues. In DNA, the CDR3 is TGTGCCAGCAGCCGTCCCTTCGGGGGAGATGAGCAGTTCTTC. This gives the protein CASSRPFGGDEQFF.

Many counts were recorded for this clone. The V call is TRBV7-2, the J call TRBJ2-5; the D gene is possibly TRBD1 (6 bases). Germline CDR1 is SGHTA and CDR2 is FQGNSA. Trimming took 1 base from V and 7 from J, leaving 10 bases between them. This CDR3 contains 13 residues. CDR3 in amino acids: CASSLDEGGTQYF. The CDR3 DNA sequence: TGTGCCAGCAGCTTAGACGAAGGGGGGACCCAGTACTTC. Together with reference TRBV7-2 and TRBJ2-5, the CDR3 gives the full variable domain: GAGVSQSPSNKVTEKGKDVELRCDPISGHTALYWYRQSLGQGLEFLIYFQGNSAPDKSGLPSDRFSAERTGGSVSTLTIQRTQQEDSAVYLCASSLDEGGTQYFGPGTRLLVL.

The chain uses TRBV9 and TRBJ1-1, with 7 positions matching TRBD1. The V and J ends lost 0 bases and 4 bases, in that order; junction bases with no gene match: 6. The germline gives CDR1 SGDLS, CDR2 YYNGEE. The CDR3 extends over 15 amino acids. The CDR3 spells CASSVAQGKGTEAFF. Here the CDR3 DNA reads TGTGCCAGCAGCGTAGCACAGGGGAAGGGCACTGAAGCTTTCTTT.

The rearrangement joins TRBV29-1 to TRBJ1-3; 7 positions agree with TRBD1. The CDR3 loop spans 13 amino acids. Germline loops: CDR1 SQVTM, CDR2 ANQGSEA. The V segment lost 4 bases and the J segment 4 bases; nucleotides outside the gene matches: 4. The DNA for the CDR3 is TGCAGCGTTGGGACAGGCAAAGGAAACACCATATATTTT. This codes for CSVGTGKGNTIYF.

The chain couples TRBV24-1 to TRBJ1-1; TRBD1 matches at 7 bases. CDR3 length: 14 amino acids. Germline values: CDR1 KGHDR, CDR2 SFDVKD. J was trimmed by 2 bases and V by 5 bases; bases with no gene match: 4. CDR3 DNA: TGTGCCACCAGTGTGAGACAGGGAAACACTGAAGCTTTCTTT. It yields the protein CATSVRQGNTEAFF.

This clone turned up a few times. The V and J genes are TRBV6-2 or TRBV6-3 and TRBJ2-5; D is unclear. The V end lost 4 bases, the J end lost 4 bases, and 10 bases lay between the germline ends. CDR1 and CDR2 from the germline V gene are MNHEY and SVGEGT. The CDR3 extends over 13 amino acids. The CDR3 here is CASSFYSGETQYF. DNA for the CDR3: TGTGCCAGCAGTTTTTATTCAGGAGAGACCCAGTACTTC.

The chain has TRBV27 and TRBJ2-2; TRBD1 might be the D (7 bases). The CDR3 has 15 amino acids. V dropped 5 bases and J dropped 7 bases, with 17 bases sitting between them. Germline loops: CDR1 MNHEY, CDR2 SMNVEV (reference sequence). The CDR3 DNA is TGTGCCAGCAGTGGGGGGACAGACCCTAGCGGGGAGCTGTTTTTT. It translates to CASSGGTDPSGELFF.

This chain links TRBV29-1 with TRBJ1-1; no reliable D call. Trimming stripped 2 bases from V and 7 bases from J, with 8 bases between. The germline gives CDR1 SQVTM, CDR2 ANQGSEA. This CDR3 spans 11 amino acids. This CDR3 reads CSVEKYIEAFF. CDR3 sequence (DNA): TGCAGCGTTGAAAAATATATTGAAGCTTTCTTT.

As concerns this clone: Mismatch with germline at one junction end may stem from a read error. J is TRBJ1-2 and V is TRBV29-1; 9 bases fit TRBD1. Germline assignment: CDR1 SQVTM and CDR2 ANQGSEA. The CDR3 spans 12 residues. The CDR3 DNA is TGCAGCGGAAACCGGGACAGGGAGCCTTCGGTCTTC. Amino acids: CSGNRDREPSVF.